The 7 T cell receptor beta chains reported below all come from one sample, sequenced in a study of T cell responses to AZD1222 COVID-19 vaccine. Libraries were prepared by immunoSEQ multiplex PCR; TCRdb keeps only in-frame clonotypes and omits some of them. The sample has approximately 120,000 clones, roughly nine tenths seen once; the top ten hold roughly 4.5%. The input for sequencing was peripheral blood, taken on day 0 of AZD1222 vaccination. Receptors originate from an adult in good health.

The chain employs TRBV2 and TRBJ1-2; D remains unclear. The CDR3 has 12 residues. V lost 7 bases to trimming and J lost 0 bases, with 6 bases between them. In germline, CDR1 is SNHLY, CDR2 FYNNEI. The CDR3 is CASKTSNYGYTF. DNA of the CDR3: TGTGCCAGCAAAACGTCTAACTATGGCTACACCTTC.

CDR3 residues: CASSESRGGATMRSEQFF. For the CDR3, the DNA is TGTGCCAGCAGTGAATCTCGTGGGGGGGCTACGATGCGCAGTGAGCAGTTCTTC. The gene calls are TRBV25-1 and TRBJ2-1, with D perhaps TRBD2 (7 bases). The germline V and J ends were trimmed by 1 base and 9 bases, with 25 bases remaining between them. The CDR3 is 18 amino acids. CDR1 is MGHDK, CDR2 SYGVNS, per germline.

The V call is TRBV5-1, the J call TRBJ2-1, with 11 bases identical to TRBD2. With V trimmed by 7 bases and J by 4 bases, 4 bases remained unmatched. Germline CDR1 and CDR2: SGHRS and YFSETQ. The CDR3 is 14 amino acids. In DNA form, the CDR3 reads TGCGCCAGCCGACGACTAGCGGGGTACAATGAGCAGTTCTTC. Its translation is CASRRLAGYNEQFF.

This sequence joins TRBV9 and TRBJ1-2, with a tentative D call TRBD1 (6 bases). Germline assignment: CDR1 SGDLS and CDR2 YYNGEE. V lost 3 bases, J lost 5 bases, and 17 bases lay in between. The CDR3 runs to 15 residues. DNA for the CDR3: TGTGCCAGCAGCGACCCCGGGACACCACTTTATGGCTACACCTTC. Encoded protein: CASSDPGTPLYGYTF.

Remarks on this clone: The same CDR3 also results from other DNA sequences found in this sample. The chain uses TRBV7-3 and TRBJ2-2; possibly TRBD1 for D (6 bases). The germline V and J ends were trimmed by 3 bases and 6 bases, with 8 bases remaining between them. This CDR3 contains 13 residues. Germline lookup yields CDR1 SGHTA and CDR2 FQGTGA. CDR3 in amino acids: CASSFTGSGELFF. Here the CDR3 DNA reads TGTGCCAGCAGCTTTACAGGGTCCGGGGAGCTGTTTTTT.

V usage is TRBV10-3 and J usage is TRBJ1-1; D perhaps matches TRBD1 (5 bases). CDR1 and CDR2 from the germline V gene are ENHRY and SYGVKD. The CDR3 is 14 amino acids. Between the trimmed V and J ends, which lost 4 bases and 2 bases, there was a span of 11 bases. CDR3 sequence: CAISGGLSNTEAFF. CDR3 nucleotide sequence: TGTGCCATCAGTGGGGGACTTTCAAACACTGAAGCTTTCTTT.

The gene calls are TRBV6-2 or TRBV6-3 and TRBJ2-7; no clear D. V was clipped by 0 bases and J by 2 bases, with 11 bases between them. The CDR3 is made up of 15 amino acids. Germline V CDR1 and CDR2: MNHEY, SVGEGT. The CDR3 reads CASSYSTGLPYEQYF. The CDR3 DNA follows: TGTGCCAGCAGTTACTCGACGGGTCTGCCCTACGAGCAGTACTTC.